The text below deals with one TCR beta chain. As yet, its antigen is unknown. This record belongs to a study of OX40 agonist ivuxolimab in advanced cancers. Study overall: An anti-OX40 (CD134) antibody with agonistic activity, ivuxolimab, was administered to patients. Study findings and constraints: Relatively little clonal expansion, among the lowest observed, appeared in partial responders at 0.1-3.0 mg/kg.

From germline, CDR1 is MNHEY and CDR2 SVGAGI. Trimming at V came to 6 bases and at J to 6 bases, leaving 9 bases not matched to a gene. There are 14 residues in the CDR3. Generated by immunoSEQ multiplex PCR, the TCRdb table keeps only in-frame clones and is missing some. This table has fewer than 75,000 clones, roughly 87% appearing once. The chain carries TRBV6-5 and TRBJ1-2; the match to TRBD1 covers 8 bases. This clonotype was obtained from an adult with an advanced solid tumor such as melanoma, head and neck, liver or kidney cancer. The material sequenced was CD4+ or CD8+ T cells sorted from blood, taken in a trial of the OX40 agonist ivuxolimab. CDR3 bases: TGTGCCAGCAGAAGGTCTGACAGGGGAAATGGCTACACCTTC. Amino acids: CASRRSDRGNGYTF.